This T cell receptor (beta chain) originates from a study of vaccination and CD4 T cells after COVID-19. The overall study: Researchers treated cells with overlapping spike peptides taken from SARS-CoV-2, HCoV-NL63, HCoV-OC43 and HCoV-229E. The control cultures got either a CEFX pool, an HIV-1 Nef pool, or no peptide at all. Whole-study findings and limits: There were relatively few convalescent patients studied, and there were no early post-infection timepoints.

Sequencing of DNA taken from cultured CD4+ T cells relied on the Oncomine TCR Beta short-read assay. TCRdb re-called the PCR reads with MiXCR, one entry per CDR3 protein. This table holds about 15,000 distinct CDR3 sequences, roughly 50% found once. Time point: late sampling 161 to 241 days after vaccination in a few convalescent patients. Treatment noted: approximately 9-day PBMC culture with coronavirus spike peptide pools or control peptides (ViraFEST assay). Researchers reported culturing about 2.1 million PBMCs per well with 9.5 to 10 IU/ml IL-2 and 8 to 10 ug/ml peptide pools. This clonotype was picked up a small number of times. Its antigen is undetermined. Germline CDR1 is SGHTA and CDR2 is FQGNSA. CDR3 length: 16 residues. The trim removed 1 base at V and 4 bases at J, leaving 4 bases unmatched.

The clonotype originates from a human donor who had recovered from COVID-19. Sequences were derived from CD4+ T cells from blood, cultured in vitro, sampled about 7 months after SARS-CoV-2 vaccination. V usage is TRBV7-2 and J usage is TRBJ2-3; 11 bases line up with TRBD2. In DNA form, the CDR3 reads TGTGCCAGCAGCTTAGGGGGGACTAGCGGTTCAGATACGCAGTATTTT. This codes for CASSLGGTSGSDTQYF.